The entry below describes one T cell receptor (beta chain). This sample was taken from a study of blood T cell repertoires in COVID-19. As for the study in general: From the United States, Italy and Spain came samples of acute and convalescent COVID-19.

TCRdb keeps only in-frame clones here, not all; method: immunoSEQ multiplex PCR. The sample lists around 310,000 clones; around 90% were seen once. J was trimmed by 0 bases and V by 7 bases; bases with no gene match: 19. The CDR3 is 19 residues long. Germline V gives CDR1 SGHTS, CDR2 YDEGEE. Material for sequencing was peripheral blood. The receptor was derived from a woman aged 40 to 55 with COVID-19, enrolled during active disease. The chain employs TRBV5-8 and TRBJ1-1; 9 bases line up with TRBD1. The CDR3 bases are TGTGCCAGCCCCATAGCGTGGGACAGGGCTCCCCCGGTGAACACTGAAGCTTTCTTT. Translation: CASPIAWDRAPPVNTEAFF.